These 11 T cell receptor beta chains originate from one sample sequenced in a study of OX40 agonist ivuxolimab in advanced cancers. The protocol was immunoSEQ multiplex PCR, while the TCRdb copy is restricted to in-frame clones and leaves out a portion. Found here are tens of thousands of clones, 75% to 90% of them singletons; the top ten hold over 25%. The sequenced sample was CD4+ or CD8+ T cells sorted from blood, obtained in a trial of the OX40 agonist ivuxolimab. The origin of the receptors is an adult with an advanced solid tumor such as melanoma, head and neck, liver or kidney cancer.

This chain uses TRBV4-2 with TRBJ2-7, with TRBD1 matching over 8 bases. Per germline, CDR1 LGHNA and CDR2 YNFKEQ. Trimming cost V 3 bases and J 3 bases; bases outside gene matches: 4. The CDR3 is made up of 14 amino acids. The CDR3 spells CASSQGQVSYEQYF. The DNA of the CDR3 is TGTGCCAGCAGCCAGGGACAGGTGAGCTACGAGCAGTACTTC.

This clone was found a few times. The chain employs TRBV4-1 and TRBJ1-5; D is possibly TRBD1 (6 bases). Trimming stripped 0 bases from V and 6 bases from J, with 12 bases between. This CDR3 is 15 amino acids long. Per germline, CDR1 MGHRA and CDR2 YSYEKL. The CDR3 region has the DNA TGCGCCAGCAGCCAAGATAGGGGGGAGGCTCAGCCCCAGCATTTT. Translating gives CASSQDRGEAQPQHF.

This chain links TRBV5-6 with TRBJ2-2; 9 nucleotides line up with TRBD1. The length of the CDR3 is 17 residues. The germline CDR1 and CDR2 sequences are SGHDT and YYEEEE. With 0 bases clipped from V and 6 bases from J, the junction kept 9 bases outside the gene matches. CDR3 protein: CASSLESGDRDSGELFF. CDR3 nucleotides: TGTGCCAGCAGCTTGGAGTCGGGGGACAGGGATTCCGGGGAGCTGTTTTTT. Full variable domain (missing parts from reference TRBV5-6 and TRBJ2-2): DAGVTQSPTHLIKTRGQQVTLRCSPKSGHDTVSWYQQALGQGPQFIFQYYEEEERQRGNFPDRFSGHQFPNYSSELNVNALLLGDSALYLCASSLESGDRDSGELFFGEGSRLTVL.

V usage is TRBV2 and J usage is TRBJ2-1; tentatively, D is TRBD1 (6 bases). The germline CDR1 and CDR2 sequences are SNHLY and FYNNEI. The CDR3 runs 15 residues. Between the trimmed V and J ends, which lost 3 bases and 8 bases, there was a span of 17 bases. This chain's CDR3 is CASSDRGWGHDEQFF. DNA of the CDR3: TGTGCCAGCAGTGATAGGGGGTGGGGTCACGATGAGCAGTTCTTC.

This chain joins TRBV27 and TRBJ1-4; D not resolved. The CDR3 runs 14 residues. In germline, CDR1 is MNHEY, CDR2 SMNVEV (reference sequence). V gave up 1 base and J gave up 7 bases, with 10 bases separating them. CDR3 sequence: CASSLFRPGEKLFF. In nucleotides, the CDR3 is TGTGCCAGCAGTTTATTCCGCCCTGGTGAAAAACTGTTTTTT.

The J gene is TRBJ1-2, the V gene TRBV19, with 8 bases identical to TRBD1. Germline V CDR1 and CDR2: LNHDA, SQIVND (reference sequence). The CDR3 runs to 15 residues. V shed 5 bases and J 4 bases; nucleotides not matched to a gene: 9. The CDR3 loop reads CASSPSTGVFYGYTF. CDR3 coding DNA: TGTGCCAGTAGTCCGTCGACAGGGGTTTTCTATGGCTACACCTTC.

The rearrangement links TRBV14 to TRBJ2-1; 8 bases are a match to TRBD1. The CDR3 runs to 16 residues. Germline V gene sequence: CDR1 SGHDN, CDR2 FVKESK. The J segment lost 7 bases and the V segment lost 1 base, leaving 9 bases of the junction unmatched. Written as DNA, the CDR3 is TGTGCCAGCAGCCAAGGAATACTTGACAGGGGAAATGAGCAGTTCTTC. Amino acids: CASSQGILDRGNEQFF.

The chain uses TRBV7-8 and TRBJ2-7; tentatively, D is TRBD2 (6 bases). CDR1 SGHVS and CDR2 FQNEAQ come from the germline V gene. The CDR3 runs to 14 residues. Trimming removed 11 bases at V and 5 bases at J, with 22 bases between. CDR3 protein: CASSPAGSGHEQYF. In DNA, the CDR3 is TGTGCCTCCAGCCCCGCAGGGAGCGGGCACGAGCAGTACTTC.

The V gene is TRBV19, the J gene TRBJ1-1, with unresolved D. V was clipped by 8 bases and J by 0 bases, with 7 bases between them. In germline, CDR1 is LNHDA, CDR2 SQIVND (reference sequence). This CDR3 is 12 amino acids long. The CDR3 here is CASQDLNTEAFF. CDR3 DNA: TGTGCCAGTCAGGATCTGAACACTGAAGCTTTCTTT.

The V and J genes are TRBV28 and TRBJ2-3, with D perhaps matching TRBD1 (5 bases). The V gene lost 6 bases and the J gene lost 2 bases, with 15 bases spanning the gap. The CDR3 covers 15 residues. The germline CDR1 and CDR2 sequences are MDHEN and SYDVKM. The CDR3, as DNA: TGTGCCAGCAGGCCTGGGGCACTAAACACAGATACGCAGTATTTT. As protein: CASRPGALNTDTQYF.

The V call is TRBV19, the J call TRBJ2-1; D remains ambiguous. The CDR3 contains 15 residues. CDR1 LNHDA and CDR2 SQIVND come from the germline V gene (reference sequence). Trimming took off 5 bases at V and 5 bases at J, with 16 bases between the two ends. The CDR3 protein is CASSPSRYYDNEQFF. CDR3 sequence (DNA): TGTGCCAGTAGTCCCTCTCGTTACTATGACAATGAGCAGTTCTTC.